The T cell receptor beta chain under discussion was sequenced for a study of PD-1 blockade in classical Hodgkin lymphoma. Clones were sequenced by immunoSEQ multiplex PCR, and TCRdb holds only the in-frame ones, with some missing. Of over 75,000 clones in the sample, 90% were seen once. About this clone: Antigen: not known.

The sample's time point: cycle 4 day 1 (C4D1), after more than 5 weeks of nivolumab. The patients all showed relapse after autologous stem cell transplantation, while their brentuximab vedotin exposure varied. Overall study results and limits: Reported baseline diversity: healthy donors highest, relapsed/refractory patients lowest. Compared with baseline, CD4+ but not CD8+ TCR diversity had risen significantly by C4D1. Before treatment, complete responders showed about the same diversity as newly diagnosed patients. Underlying causes for the observed repertoire differences were not defined, possibly disease activity or prior therapy.

Trimming removed 6 bases from V and 3 bases from J, with 6 bases in between. The CDR3 extends over 11 amino acids. CDR1 and CDR2 (germline): MNHNY, SVGAGI (reference sequence). The origin of this receptor is a human donor with classical Hodgkin lymphoma. The chain joins TRBV6-6 to TRBJ2-7; D uncertain. This sample comprised peripheral blood mononuclear cells (PBMCs), obtained before the fourth cycle of nivolumab. CDR3 loop: CASRGFYEQYF. The CDR3 nucleotides read TGTGCCAGCAGGGGGTTCTACGAGCAGTACTTC.